This T cell receptor beta chain emerged from a study of OX40 agonist ivuxolimab in advanced cancers. General study points: Compared with CD4+, CD8+ T cells on average had more expanded clones.

On this clone: Its antigen is not identified.

Produced via immunoSEQ multiplex PCR; TCRdb's table is partial and in-frame only. The sample shows approximately 30,000 clones, 70% to 80% of them seen only once. Looked up from germline, CDR1 is SGHVS and CDR2 is FQNEAQ. This CDR3 has 13 amino acids. V was cut by 4 bases and J by 7 bases, with 13 bases left in between. The source of this sequence is an adult with an advanced solid tumor such as melanoma, head and neck, liver or kidney cancer. The source material was CD4+ or CD8+ T cells sorted from blood, sampled in a trial of the OX40 agonist ivuxolimab. The chain couples TRBV7-8 to TRBJ2-5; no definite D call. For the CDR3, the DNA is TGTGCCAGCAGCTACCTTGGGGTTGGGACCCAGTACTTC. Protein product: CASSYLGVGTQYF.